Below, 17 T cell receptor beta chains from the same sample are listed, as sequenced in a study of blood T cell repertoires in COVID-19. TCRdb keeps only in-frame clones here, not all; method: immunoSEQ multiplex PCR. The data show approximately 240,000 clones, 65% to 85% seen once. The sequenced sample consisted of peripheral blood. Receptor source: a woman aged 25-40 years who had recovered from COVID-19.

This clone occurred once. The CDR3 loop reads CATSATPGQGDEKLFF. The CDR3 nucleotides read TGTGCCACCAGTGCTACACCGGGACAGGGTGATGAAAAACTGTTTTTT. This rearrangement joins TRBV24-1 to TRBJ1-4, with 9 bases matching TRBD1. V dropped 5 bases and J dropped 6; count of bases not matched to a gene: 9. CDR3 length equals 16 residues. CDR1 is KGHDR, CDR2 SFDVKD, per germline.

This clone was found a few times. V usage is TRBV2 and J usage is TRBJ1-5, with TRBD1 as a possible D gene (5 bases). The V end was cut by 1 base, the J end by 1 base, with 11 bases between. CDR1 is SNHLY and CDR2 is FYNNEI in the germline V gene. CDR3 length: 16 amino acids. Written as DNA, the CDR3 is TGTGCCAGCAGTGAAGGGGACTTCTACAGCAATCAGCCCCAGCATTTT. It codes for CASSEGDFYSNQPQHF.

J is TRBJ2-7 and V is TRBV24-1; TRBD1 agrees at 8 bases. Trimming removed 5 bases from V and 5 bases from J; junction bases left unmatched: 10. The CDR3 is 15 residues long. The V gene's germline CDR1 is KGHDR and CDR2 SFDVKD. The CDR3 reads CATSGGGQGRDEQYF. In nucleotides, the CDR3 is TGTGCCACCAGTGGGGGTGGACAGGGAAGAGACGAGCAGTACTTC.

V usage is TRBV9 and J usage is TRBJ2-3; D gene ambiguous. Trimming took 0 bases from V and 5 from J, leaving 13 bases between them. The CDR3 has 15 residues. Looked up from germline, CDR1 is SGDLS and CDR2 is YYNGEE. CDR3: CASSVGQRGKDTQYF. The DNA for the CDR3 is TGTGCCAGCAGCGTAGGCCAGCGTGGTAAAGATACGCAGTATTTT.

V is TRBV27 and J is TRBJ2-7; possibly TRBD1 for D (5 bases). The germline gives CDR1 MNHEY, CDR2 SMNVEV (reference sequence). V dropped 6 bases and J dropped 5 bases, with 14 bases sitting between them. The CDR3 is 13 residues long. CDR3 residues: CASSDGVDNEQYF. The CDR3 nucleotides are TGTGCCAGCAGCGATGGGGTGGACAACGAGCAGTACTTC.

This clone was picked up a small number of times. This chain joins TRBV28 and TRBJ2-7; D possibly corresponds to TRBD1 (5 bases). Germline V gene data show CDR1 as MDHEN and CDR2 as SYDVKM. V was trimmed by 4 bases and J by 3 bases, leaving 16 bases between them. CDR3 size: 15 residues. The CDR3 sequence: CASSSYIDSLYEQYF. For the CDR3, the DNA is TGTGCCAGCAGTTCCTACATCGACAGTCTCTACGAGCAGTACTTC.

The chain uses TRBV24-1 and TRBJ2-2; D perhaps matches TRBD1 (6 bases). The CDR3 covers 14 residues. Germline CDR1 KGHDR, CDR2 SFDVKD. The V end was cut by 8 bases, the J end by 4 bases, with 13 bases between. The CDR3 DNA is TGTGCCACCATGGGGCAGGGGTCCACCGGGGAGCTGTTTTTT. This codes for CATMGQGSTGELFF.

This chain connects TRBV11-3 to TRBJ2-1; D is possibly TRBD2 (6 bases). Germline V lookup: CDR1 SGHNT, CDR2 YENEEA. V lost 4 bases and J lost 1, with 14 bases in between. This CDR3 comprises 16 residues. In DNA form, the CDR3 reads TGTGCCAGCAGCTCCCCAGGAGGGAGATCCTACAATGAGCAGTTCTTC. This codes for CASSSPGGRSYNEQFF.

This sequence joins TRBV4-1 and TRBJ2-7, with 8 bases matching TRBD1. In germline, CDR1 is MGHRA, CDR2 YSYEKL. The CDR3 is 17 amino acids. Losses at the gene ends were 5 bases for V and 0 bases for J; bases not matched to a gene: 12. The CDR3 sequence: CASSLFWDRFISYEQYF. The DNA of the CDR3 is TGCGCCAGCAGCTTATTCTGGGACAGGTTCATCTCCTACGAGCAGTACTTC.

This sequence joins TRBV6-7 and TRBJ2-7; 11 nucleotides align to TRBD1. TRBV6-7 is classed as an ORF, of uncertain function. V lost 2 bases, J lost 7 bases, and 16 bases stayed unmatched. The CDR3 is made up of 18 amino acids. The CDR3: CASSYPGTGGPPPCEQYF. CDR3 DNA sequence: TGTGCCAGCAGTTACCCCGGGACAGGGGGTCCGCCGCCTTGTGAGCAGTACTTC.

The rearrangement joins TRBV28 to TRBJ2-2; D remains ambiguous. The CDR3 contains 13 residues. Germline CDR1 and CDR2: MDHEN and SYDVKM. The germline V and J ends were trimmed by 5 bases and 4 bases, with 8 bases remaining between them. CDR3 DNA sequence: TGTGCCAGCAGTCTGCCGGGCACCGGGGAGCTGTTTTTT. Translating it yields CASSLPGTGELFF.

The CDR3 sequence is CASIRGGARGYTF. The DNA for the CDR3 is TGTGCCAGCATCCGAGGGGGGGCGCGGGGCTACACCTTC. The rearrangement links TRBV6-5 to TRBJ1-2; tentatively, D is TRBD1 (6 bases). The CDR3 contains 13 residues. V lost 7 bases, J lost 8 bases, and 17 bases lay in between. Per the germline V gene, CDR1 is MNHEY and CDR2 is SVGAGI.

The chain employs TRBV5-1 and TRBJ2-5, with 7 bases matching TRBD2. The J segment lost 4 bases and the V segment lost 4 bases, leaving 7 bases of the junction unmatched. Germline V gene lookup returns CDR1 SGHRS and CDR2 YFSETQ. CDR3 length equals 14 residues. The CDR3 DNA reads TGCGCCAGCAGCAACGGACTAGGAGTAGAGACCCAGTACTTC. It codes for CASSNGLGVETQYF.

This chain uses TRBV19 with TRBJ1-5, with 8 bases aligning to TRBD1. CDR1 and CDR2 (germline): LNHDA, SQIVND (reference sequence). Trimming removed 2 bases from V and 7 bases from J; junction bases left unmatched: 7. The CDR3 consists of 15 residues. CDR3 nucleotide sequence: TGTGCCAGTAGTATACAGGGGGCTGAGAAACAGCCCCAGCATTTT. The encoded protein is CASSIQGAEKQPQHF.

J is TRBJ2-4 and V is TRBV18, with D perhaps matching TRBD1 (7 bases). This CDR3 region has 16 residues. CDR1 and CDR2 from the germline V gene are KGHSH and LQKENI. The V end lost 5 bases, the J end lost 6 bases, and 20 bases lay between the germline ends. CDR3 sequence reads: CASSGGHDRARNIQYF. DNA of the CDR3: TGTGCCAGCTCAGGGGGGCATGACAGGGCGAGAAACATTCAGTACTTC.

V usage is TRBV3-1 (or the pseudogene TRBV3-2) and J usage is TRBJ2-1; D possibly corresponds to TRBD2 (7 bases). CDR1 and CDR2 from the germline V gene are LGHDT and YNNKEL (reference sequence). The CDR3 covers 15 residues. Trimming pared 3 bases from V and 10 bases from J, leaving 19 bases between. CDR3 sequence: CASSQVGGGQWEQFF. CDR3 DNA sequence: TGTGCCAGCAGCCAGGTGGGAGGGGGGCAGTGGGAGCAGTTCTTC.

The chain has TRBV2 and TRBJ1-3; 7 bases line up with TRBD1. The CDR3 is 15 residues long. Trimming at V came to 4 bases and at J to 3 bases, leaving 6 bases not matched to a gene. Germline CDR1 SNHLY, CDR2 FYNNEI. This CDR3 is CASSGGRGVGNTIYF. DNA of the CDR3: TGTGCCAGCAGTGGGGGCAGGGGGGTTGGAAACACCATATATTTT.